Included here is one TCR beta chain sequence, with context. Its matching antigen is unknown. With a much larger clone just one base away, this may be a read error. RNA transcripts gave rise to amplified TCR beta CDR3 regions. TCR CDR3 regions were first amplified by RT-PCR with HTBI primers. TCRdb recomputed calls from the multiplex PCR reads with MiXCR, one row per CDR3 protein. This table has approximately 600,000 distinct CDR3 sequences, 13% to 15% appearing once. This CDR3 has 15 amino acids. Per germline, CDR1 DFQATT and CDR2 SNEGSKA (reference sequence). The data were obtained in a study of T cells in Graves' hyperthyroidism and ophthalmopathy. Study-level points and caveats: Ophthalmopathy was told apart from stable hyperthyroidism by a 13 V-J model.

Patients with ophthalmopathy all had a Clinical Activity Score of at least 3, a NOSPECS grade of at least 4 and duration under 3 months. The sample consisted of blood. The clonotype originates from a woman aged 18-35 years with Graves' ophthalmopathy. This chain uses TRBV20-1 with TRBJ2-7, with 9 nucleotides matching TRBD1. Matching the DNA end better, TRBJ2-1 makes the J call doubtful. CDR3 DNA: TGCAGTGCTTACTCCGGGACAGGGAGCTCCTACGAGCAGTTCTTC. Encoded protein: CSAYSGTGSSYEQFF.